The 8 T cell receptor beta chains listed next were all sequenced from one sample in a study of CD8+ T cells in alopecia areata. The treatment here: oral pan-JAK inhibitor, 5-10 mg twice daily. RNA extraction was followed by reverse transcription into cDNA, which acted as the sequencing template. TCRdb's copy holds only in-frame clones and misses some; the assay was immunoSEQ multiplex PCR. The sample lists roughly 180,000 clones, 40% to 55% occurring once. Specimen: CD8+ T cells sorted from blood, collected around week 54, from a patient treated with tofacitinib. Receptor source: a human donor with alopecia areata.

The genes are TRBV7-9 and TRBJ2-3; 8 positions agree with TRBD2. The ends lost 4 bases at V and 4 bases at J; junction bases unmatched: 4. CDR1 SEHNR and CDR2 FQNEAQ come from the germline V gene (reference sequence). The CDR3 loop spans 14 amino acids. As DNA, the CDR3 is TGTGCCAGCAGCTCTTCGACTAGCGCAGATACGCAGTATTTT. Residues: CASSSSTSADTQYF.

The V and J genes are TRBV5-1 and TRBJ2-7; D may be TRBD1 or TRBD2 (6 bases each). CDR3 size: 13 residues. Between the trimmed V and J ends, which lost 4 bases and 2 bases, there was a span of 10 bases. The V gene's germline CDR1 is SGHRS and CDR2 YFSETQ. Here the CDR3 reads CASSPEGAYEQYF. DNA of the CDR3: TGCGCCAGCAGCCCGGAGGGGGCCTACGAGCAGTACTTC.

The chain uses TRBV7-9 and TRBJ2-5, with TRBD1 identical over 8 bases. This CDR3 region has 15 residues. J was trimmed by 3 bases and V by 1 base; bases with no gene match: 4. Germline CDR1 SEHNR, CDR2 FQNEAQ (reference sequence). The CDR3 DNA reads TGTGCCAGCAGCTTAGTACAGGGGGTCAAAGAGACCCAGTACTTC. Its translation: CASSLVQGVKETQYF.

The chain is built from TRBV6-5 and TRBJ2-2; D might be TRBD1 (6 bases). V was cut by 0 bases and J by 7 bases, with 12 bases left in between. CDR1 is MNHEY, CDR2 SVGAGI, per germline. The length of the CDR3 is 15 residues. The CDR3: CASSYSRGGNGELFF. The CDR3, as DNA: TGTGCCAGCAGTTACTCGCGAGGGGGAAACGGGGAGCTGTTTTTT.

The chain combines TRBV30 with TRBJ2-7; 9 bases fit TRBD1. CDR1 and CDR2 from the germline V gene are GTSNPN and SVGIG (reference sequence). The CDR3 has 15 residues. The V segment lost 8 bases and the J segment 2 bases; nucleotides outside the gene matches: 13. As DNA, the CDR3 is TGTGCCATCCCCCTCGGGGGACAGGGACCCTACGAGCAGTACTTC. Translated, it gives CAIPLGGQGPYEQYF.

The chain has TRBV4-3 and TRBJ2-2; D unclear. V was pared by 0 bases and J by 3 bases, with 14 bases between. In germline, CDR1 is LGHNA, CDR2 YSLEER. CDR3 length equals 17 residues. In DNA form, the CDR3 reads TGCGCCAGCAGCCAAGATCAGTCAGTCCGCGACACCGGGGAGCTGTTTTTT. This translates into CASSQDQSVRDTGELFF.

The rearrangement joins TRBV2 to TRBJ2-7, with D perhaps TRBD1 or TRBD2 (5 bases each). Germline loops: CDR1 SNHLY, CDR2 FYNNEI. The CDR3 is 15 residues long. Trimming took off 0 bases at V and 5 bases at J, with 14 bases between the two ends. The DNA of the CDR3 is TGTGCCAGCAGTGAAGCGCTTCGTGGGGGAGACGAGCAGTACTTC. Translated, it gives CASSEALRGGDEQYF.

The chain joins TRBV2 to TRBJ2-3; weak D call: TRBD1 (6 bases). The V end was cut by 11 bases, the J end by 3 bases, with 15 bases between. The CDR3 spans 13 residues. Per germline, CDR1 SNHLY and CDR2 FYNNEI. CDR3 sequence (DNA): TGTGCCGCCAGGGGAGTCCATACAGATACGCAGTATTTT. It encodes CAARGVHTDTQYF.